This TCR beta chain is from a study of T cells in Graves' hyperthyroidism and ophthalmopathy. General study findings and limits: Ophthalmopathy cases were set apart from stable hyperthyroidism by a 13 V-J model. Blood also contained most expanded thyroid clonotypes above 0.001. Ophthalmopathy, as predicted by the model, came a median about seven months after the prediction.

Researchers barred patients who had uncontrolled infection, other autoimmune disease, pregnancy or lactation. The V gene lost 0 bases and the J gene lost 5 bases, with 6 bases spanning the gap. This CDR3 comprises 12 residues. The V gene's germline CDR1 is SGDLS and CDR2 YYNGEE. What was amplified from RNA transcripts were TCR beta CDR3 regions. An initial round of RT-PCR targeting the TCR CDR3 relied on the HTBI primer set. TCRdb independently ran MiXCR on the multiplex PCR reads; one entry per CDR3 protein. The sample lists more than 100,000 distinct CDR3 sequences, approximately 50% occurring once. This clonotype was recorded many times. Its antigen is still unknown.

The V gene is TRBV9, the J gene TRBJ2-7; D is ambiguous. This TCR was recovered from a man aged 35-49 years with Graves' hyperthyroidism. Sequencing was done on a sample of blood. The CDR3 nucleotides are TGTGCCAGCAGCGTAGGTAGTGACGAGCAGTACTTC. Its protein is CASSVGSDEQYF.